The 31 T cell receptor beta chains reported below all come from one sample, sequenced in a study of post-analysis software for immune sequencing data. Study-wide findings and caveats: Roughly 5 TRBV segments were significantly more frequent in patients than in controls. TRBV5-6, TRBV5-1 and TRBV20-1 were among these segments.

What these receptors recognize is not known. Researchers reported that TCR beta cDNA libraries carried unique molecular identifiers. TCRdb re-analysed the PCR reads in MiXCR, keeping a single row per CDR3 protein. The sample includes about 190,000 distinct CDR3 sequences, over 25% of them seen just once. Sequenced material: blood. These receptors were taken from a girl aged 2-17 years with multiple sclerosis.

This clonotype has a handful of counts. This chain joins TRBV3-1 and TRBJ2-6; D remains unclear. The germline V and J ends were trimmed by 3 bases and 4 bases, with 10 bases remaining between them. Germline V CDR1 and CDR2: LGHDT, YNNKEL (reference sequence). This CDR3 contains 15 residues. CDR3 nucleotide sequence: TGTGCCAGCAGCCACCTTATCCAAGGGGCCAACGTCCTGACTTTC. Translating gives CASSHLIQGANVLTF. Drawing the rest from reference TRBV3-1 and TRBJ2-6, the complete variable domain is DTAVSQTPKYLVTQMGNDKSIKCEQNLGHDTMYWYKQDSKKFLKIMFSYNNKELIINETVPNRFSPKSPDKAHLNLHINSLELGDSAVYFCASSHLIQGANVLTFGAGSRLTVL.

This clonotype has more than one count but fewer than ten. CDR3 in amino acids: CASKSTNRAYSNQPQHF. Written as DNA, the CDR3 is TGTGCCAGCAAAAGCACAAACAGGGCGTATAGCAATCAGCCCCAGCATTTT. The gene calls are TRBV6-1 and TRBJ1-5; TRBD1 is a possible D gene (6 bases). This CDR3 spans 17 amino acids. Germline CDR1 and CDR2: MNHNS and SASEGT. V lost 7 bases, J lost 0 bases, and 19 bases lay in between.

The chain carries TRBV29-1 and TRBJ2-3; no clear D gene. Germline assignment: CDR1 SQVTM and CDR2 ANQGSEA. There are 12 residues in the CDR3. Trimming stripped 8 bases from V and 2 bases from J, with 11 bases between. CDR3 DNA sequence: TGCAGCTCCGTAGACCACACAGATACGCAGTATTTT. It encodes CSSVDHTDTQYF.

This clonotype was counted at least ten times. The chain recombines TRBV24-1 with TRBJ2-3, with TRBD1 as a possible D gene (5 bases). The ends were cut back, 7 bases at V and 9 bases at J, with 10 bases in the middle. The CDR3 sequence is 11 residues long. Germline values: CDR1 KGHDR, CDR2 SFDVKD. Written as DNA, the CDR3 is TGTGCCACCAGCAGACAGAGCACGCAGTATTTT. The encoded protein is CATSRQSTQYF.

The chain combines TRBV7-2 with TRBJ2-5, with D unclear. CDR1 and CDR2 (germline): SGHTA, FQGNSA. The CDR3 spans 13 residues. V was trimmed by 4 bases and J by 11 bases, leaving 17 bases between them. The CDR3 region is CASSSLRLNEQYF. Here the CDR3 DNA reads TGTGCCAGCAGCTCACTTAGGCTCAATGAGCAGTACTTC.

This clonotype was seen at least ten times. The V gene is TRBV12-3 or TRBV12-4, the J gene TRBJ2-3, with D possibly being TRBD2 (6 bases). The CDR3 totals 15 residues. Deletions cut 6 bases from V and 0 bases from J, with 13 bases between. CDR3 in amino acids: CASSRLGASTDTQYF. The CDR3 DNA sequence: TGTGCCAGCAGCCGACTAGGGGCTAGCACAGATACGCAGTATTTT.

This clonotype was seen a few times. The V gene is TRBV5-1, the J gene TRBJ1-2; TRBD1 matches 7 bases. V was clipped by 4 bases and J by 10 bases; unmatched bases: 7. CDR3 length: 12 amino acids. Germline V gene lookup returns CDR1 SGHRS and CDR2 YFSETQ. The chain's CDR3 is CASSRTGPPYTF. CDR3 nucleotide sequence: TGCGCCAGCAGCCGGACAGGTCCGCCCTACACCTTC.

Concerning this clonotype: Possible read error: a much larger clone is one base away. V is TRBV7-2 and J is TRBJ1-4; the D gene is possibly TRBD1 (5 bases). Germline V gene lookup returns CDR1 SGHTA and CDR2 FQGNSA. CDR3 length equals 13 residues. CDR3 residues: CASGGAPNEKRFF. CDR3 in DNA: TGTGCCAGCGGGGGAGCCCCTAATGAAAAACGGTTTTTT.

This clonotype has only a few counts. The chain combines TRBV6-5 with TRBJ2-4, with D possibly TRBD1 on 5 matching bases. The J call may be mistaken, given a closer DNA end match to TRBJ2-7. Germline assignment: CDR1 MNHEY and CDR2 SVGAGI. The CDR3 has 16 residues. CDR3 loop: CASRPRQGLASDEQYF. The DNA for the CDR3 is TGTGCCAGCAGGCCGCGTCAGGGATTGGCTTCCGACGAGCAGTACTTC.

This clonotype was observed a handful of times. CDR3 protein: CASSLGGADTRGGYTF. DNA of the CDR3: TGTGCCAGCAGCTTGGGCGGGGCAGACACACGGGGGGGCTACACCTTC. The chain recombines TRBV5-5 with TRBJ1-2, with D tentatively TRBD1 (5 bases). V lost 0 bases to trimming and J lost 8 bases, with 20 bases between them. Germline V gene lookup returns CDR1 SGHKS and CDR2 YYEKEE (reference sequence). The length of the CDR3 is 16 residues.

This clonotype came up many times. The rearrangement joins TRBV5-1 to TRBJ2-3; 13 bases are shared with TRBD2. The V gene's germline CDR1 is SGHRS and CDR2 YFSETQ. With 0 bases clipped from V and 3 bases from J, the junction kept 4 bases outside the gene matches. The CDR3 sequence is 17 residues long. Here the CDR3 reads CASSLARLAGGTDTQYF. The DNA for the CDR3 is TGCGCCAGCAGCTTGGCGAGACTAGCGGGAGGAACAGATACGCAGTATTTT.

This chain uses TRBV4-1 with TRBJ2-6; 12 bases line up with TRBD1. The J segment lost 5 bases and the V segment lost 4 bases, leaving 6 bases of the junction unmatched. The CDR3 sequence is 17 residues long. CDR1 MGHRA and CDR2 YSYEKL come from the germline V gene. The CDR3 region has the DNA TGCGCCAGCAGCCCAAGGGGACAGGGGGCCTGGGCCAACGTCCTGACTTTC. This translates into CASSPRGQGAWANVLTF.

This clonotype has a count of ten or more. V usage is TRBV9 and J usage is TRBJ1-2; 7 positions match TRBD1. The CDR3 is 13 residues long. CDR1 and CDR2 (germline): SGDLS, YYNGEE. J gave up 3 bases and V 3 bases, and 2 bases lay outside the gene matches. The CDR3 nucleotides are TGTGCCAGCAGCGAACAGGGGTACTATGGCTACACCTTC. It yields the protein CASSEQGYYGYTF.

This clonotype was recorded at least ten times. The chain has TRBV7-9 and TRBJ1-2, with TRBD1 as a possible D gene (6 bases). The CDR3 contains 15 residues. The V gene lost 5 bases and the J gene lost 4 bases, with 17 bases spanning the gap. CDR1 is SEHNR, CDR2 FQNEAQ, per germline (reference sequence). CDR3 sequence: CASSPGTSAGYGYTF. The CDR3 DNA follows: TGTGCCAGCAGCCCCGGGACATCCGCGGGCTATGGCTACACCTTC. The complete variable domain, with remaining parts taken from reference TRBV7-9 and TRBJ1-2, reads DTGVSQNPRHKITKRGQNVTFRCDPISEHNRLYWYRQTLGQGPEFLTYFQNEAQLEKSRLLSDRFSAERPKGSFSTLEIQRTEQGDSAMYLCASSPGTSAGYGYTFGSGTRLTVV.

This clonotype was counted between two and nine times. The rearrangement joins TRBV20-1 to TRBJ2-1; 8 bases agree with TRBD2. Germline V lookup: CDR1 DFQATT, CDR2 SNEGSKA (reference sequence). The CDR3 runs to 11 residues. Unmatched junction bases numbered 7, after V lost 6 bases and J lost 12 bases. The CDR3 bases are TGCAGTGCCCGAACCCTAGCGGGGCAGTTCTTC. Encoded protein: CSARTLAGQFF.

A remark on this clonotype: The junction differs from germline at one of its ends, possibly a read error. Here the CDR3 DNA reads TGTGCCGGCAGCACACCCACGGGGACAGGACGCACAGATACGCAGTATTTT. This gives the protein CAGSTPTGTGRTDTQYF. The chain employs TRBV6-2 or TRBV6-3 and TRBJ2-3, with TRBD1 matching over 8 bases. Germline V lookup: CDR1 MNHEY, CDR2 SVGEGT. This CDR3 is built from 17 residues.

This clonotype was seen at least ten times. This chain's CDR3 is CASSYPRGQAGYGYTF. CDR3 nucleotides: TGCGCCAGCAGCTACCCCCGGGGACAGGCCGGCTATGGCTACACCTTC. V gene TRBV5-1 combines with J gene TRBJ1-2; 8 bases are shared with TRBD1. The CDR3 length is 16 residues. J was trimmed by 4 bases and V by 3 bases; bases with no gene match: 11. CDR1 is SGHRS and CDR2 is YFSETQ in the germline V gene.

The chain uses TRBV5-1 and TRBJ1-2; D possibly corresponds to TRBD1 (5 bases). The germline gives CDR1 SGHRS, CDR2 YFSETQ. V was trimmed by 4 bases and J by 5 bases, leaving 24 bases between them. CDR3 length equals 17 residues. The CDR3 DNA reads TGCGCCAGCAGCGATCGGGGCCACGGAGGGAGTCTATATGGCTACACCTTC. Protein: CASSDRGHGGSLYGYTF.

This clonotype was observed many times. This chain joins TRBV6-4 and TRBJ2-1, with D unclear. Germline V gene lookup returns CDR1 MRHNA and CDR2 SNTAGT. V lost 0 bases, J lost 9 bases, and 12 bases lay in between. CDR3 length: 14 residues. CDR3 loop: CASSDSWRNGEQFF. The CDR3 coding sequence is TGTGCCAGCAGTGACTCATGGCGGAACGGTGAGCAGTTCTTC.

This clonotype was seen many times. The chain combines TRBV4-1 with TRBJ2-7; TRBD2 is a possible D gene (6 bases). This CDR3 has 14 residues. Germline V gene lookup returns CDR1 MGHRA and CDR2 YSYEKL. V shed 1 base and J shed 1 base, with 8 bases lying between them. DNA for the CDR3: TGCGCCAGCAGCCAAGCCCGGGGGTCCTACGAGCAGTACTTC. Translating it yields CASSQARGSYEQYF.

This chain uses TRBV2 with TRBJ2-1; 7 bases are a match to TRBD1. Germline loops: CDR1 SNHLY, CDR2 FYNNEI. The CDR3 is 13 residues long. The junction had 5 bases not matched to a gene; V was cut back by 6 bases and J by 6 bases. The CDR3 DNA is TGTGCCAGCAGACCGACAGGGTCCAATGAGCAGTTCTTC. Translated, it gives CASRPTGSNEQFF.

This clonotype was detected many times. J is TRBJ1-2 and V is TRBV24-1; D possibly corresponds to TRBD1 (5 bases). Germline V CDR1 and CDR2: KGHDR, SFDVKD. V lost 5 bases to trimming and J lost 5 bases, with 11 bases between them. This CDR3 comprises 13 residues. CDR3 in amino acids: CATSVGTGYGYTF. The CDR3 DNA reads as TGTGCCACCAGTGTCGGGACGGGGTATGGCTACACCTTC.

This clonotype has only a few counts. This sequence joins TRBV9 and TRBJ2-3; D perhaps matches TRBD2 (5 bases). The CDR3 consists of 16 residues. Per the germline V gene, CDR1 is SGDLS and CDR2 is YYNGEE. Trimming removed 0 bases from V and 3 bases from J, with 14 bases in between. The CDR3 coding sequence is TGTGCCAGCAGCGTAGGTCCGGGGAGTGGGACAGATACGCAGTATTTT. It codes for CASSVGPGSGTDTQYF.

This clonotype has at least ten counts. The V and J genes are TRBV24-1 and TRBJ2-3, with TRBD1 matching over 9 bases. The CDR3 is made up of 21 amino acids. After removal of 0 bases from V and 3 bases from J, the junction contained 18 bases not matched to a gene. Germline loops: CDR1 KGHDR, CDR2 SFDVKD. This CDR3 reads CATSDLRGPGTGYRATDTQYF. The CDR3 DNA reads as TGTGCCACCAGTGATTTGAGGGGCCCCGGGACAGGGTATAGGGCGACAGATACGCAGTATTTT.

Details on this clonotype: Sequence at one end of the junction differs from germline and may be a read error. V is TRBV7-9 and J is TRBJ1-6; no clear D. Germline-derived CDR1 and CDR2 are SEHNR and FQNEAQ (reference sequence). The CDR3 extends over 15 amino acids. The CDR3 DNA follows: TGTGCCGGCAGCCCCGGGTTTTCACAGAGTTCACCCCTCCACTTT. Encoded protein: CAGSPGFSQSSPLHF.

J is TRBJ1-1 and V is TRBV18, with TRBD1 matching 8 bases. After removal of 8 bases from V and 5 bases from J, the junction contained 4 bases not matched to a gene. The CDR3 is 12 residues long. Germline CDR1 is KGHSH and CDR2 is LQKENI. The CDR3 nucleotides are TGTGCCAGCGACAGGGGCGGTACTGAAGCTTTCTTT. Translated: CASDRGGTEAFF.

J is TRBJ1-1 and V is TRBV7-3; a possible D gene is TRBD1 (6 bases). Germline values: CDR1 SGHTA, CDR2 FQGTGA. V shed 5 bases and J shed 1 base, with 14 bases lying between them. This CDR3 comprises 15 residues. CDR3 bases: TGTGCCAGCAGCCTTACGGGACACCCGAACACTGAAGCTTTCTTT. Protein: CASSLTGHPNTEAFF.

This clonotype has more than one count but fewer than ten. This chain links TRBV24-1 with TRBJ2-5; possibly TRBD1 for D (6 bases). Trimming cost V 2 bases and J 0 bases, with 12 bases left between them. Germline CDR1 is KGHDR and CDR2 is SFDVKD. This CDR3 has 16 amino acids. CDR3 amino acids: CATSDSGAANQETQYF. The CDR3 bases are TGTGCCACCAGTGATTCAGGGGCAGCCAACCAAGAGACCCAGTACTTC.

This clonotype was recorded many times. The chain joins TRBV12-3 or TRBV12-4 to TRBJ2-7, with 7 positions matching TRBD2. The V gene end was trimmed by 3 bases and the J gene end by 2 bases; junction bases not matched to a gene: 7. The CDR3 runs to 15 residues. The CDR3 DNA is TGTGCCAGCAGTTTGGCGGCTAGCGGAACCTACGAGCAGTACTTC. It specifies CASSLAASGTYEQYF.

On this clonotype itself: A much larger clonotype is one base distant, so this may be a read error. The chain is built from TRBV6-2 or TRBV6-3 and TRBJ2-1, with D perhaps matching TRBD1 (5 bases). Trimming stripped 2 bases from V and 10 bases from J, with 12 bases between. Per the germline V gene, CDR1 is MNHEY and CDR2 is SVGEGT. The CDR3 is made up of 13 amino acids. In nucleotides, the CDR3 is TGTGCCAGCAGTTACGCCAGGGTCTACGAGCAGTTCTTC. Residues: CASSYARVYEQFF.

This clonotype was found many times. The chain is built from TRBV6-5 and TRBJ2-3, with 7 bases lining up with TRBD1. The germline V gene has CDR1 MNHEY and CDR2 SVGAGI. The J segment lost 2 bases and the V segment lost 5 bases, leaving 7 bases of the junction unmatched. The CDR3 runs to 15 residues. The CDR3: CASSRDSRSTDTQYF. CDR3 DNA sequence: TGTGCCAGCAGTCGGGACAGTCGATCCACAGATACGCAGTATTTT.